The 9 T cell receptor beta chains presented below share a single source sample, sequenced in a study of cytomegalovirus exposure and HLA in healthy donors (dated by TCRdb to the late 2010s). The library came from the immunoSEQ multiplex PCR assay. Drawn from immuneACCESS, this table holds only the in-frame rearrangements with V and J called that TCRdb kept. Clones are partly lost; checked studies trace under half to an unresolved V gene and leave the rest unexplained. The sample data list approximately 170,000 clones, and approximately 88% of these were observed just once. About 10% of the sample comes from the top ten. The sample was PBMCs. Receptor source: a man younger than 45 in good health and CMV-seropositive.

J is TRBJ2-2 and V is TRBV19; a weak D match, TRBD1 (6 bases). V was shortened by 9 bases and J by 3 bases, with 26 bases between the two germline ends. The germline gives CDR1 LNHDA, CDR2 SQIVND (reference sequence). The CDR3 has 18 residues. The CDR3 nucleotides are TGTGCCAGCACAAGCCGAATAACAGGGTCTTCGGACACCGGGGAGCTGTTTTTT. Residues: CASTSRITGSSDTGELFF.

This clone was observed a single time. The rearrangement links TRBV18 to TRBJ1-2; D gene uncertain. V lost 2 bases, J lost 2 bases, and 9 bases lay in between. Germline CDR1 reads KGHSH; CDR2 reads LQKENI. The CDR3 extends over 14 amino acids. For the CDR3, the DNA is TGTGCCAGCTCACCAGAGAGCATGAACTATGGCTACACCTTC. Protein: CASSPESMNYGYTF. The entire variable domain, with the rest obtained from reference TRBV18 and TRBJ1-2, is as follows: NAGVMQNPRHLVRRRGQEARLRCSPMKGHSHVYWYRQLPEEGLKFMVYLQKENIIDESGMPKERFSAEFPKEGPSILRIQQVVRGDSAAYFCASSPESMNYGYTFGSGTRLTVV.

The V gene is TRBV9, the J gene TRBJ2-3; the D gene is possibly TRBD2 (6 bases). V shed 4 bases and J shed 2 bases, with 17 bases lying between them. The germline CDR1 and CDR2 sequences are SGDLS and YYNGEE. The CDR3 sequence is 16 residues long. CDR3 amino acids: CASSTRKTGVTDTQYF. The CDR3 bases are TGTGCCAGCAGCACCCGTAAGACGGGGGTCACAGATACGCAGTATTTT.

CDR3 sequence reads: CSAVLQGTNTEAFF. In DNA form, the CDR3 reads TGCAGCGCCGTCCTCCAGGGTACGAACACTGAAGCTTTCTTT. V gene TRBV29-1 combines with J gene TRBJ1-1, with D possibly being TRBD1 (5 bases). The CDR3 totals 14 residues. CDR1 is SQVTM and CDR2 is ANQGSEA in the germline V gene. Trimming pared 7 bases from V and 1 base from J, leaving 16 bases between.

This clone was found once. The chain couples TRBV5-6 to TRBJ2-1, with D possibly TRBD1 on 6 matching bases. CDR3 length equals 14 residues. The ends were cut back, 4 bases at V and 5 bases at J, with 13 bases in the middle. The germline CDR1 and CDR2 sequences are SGHDT and YYEEEE. As DNA, the CDR3 is TGTGCCAGCAGCCGGGACGGGGACAACAATGAGCAGTTCTTC. This encodes CASSRDGDNNEQFF.

The chain uses TRBV14 and TRBJ1-4; 8 bases match TRBD1. This CDR3 spans 13 amino acids. Trimming removed 0 bases from V and 10 bases from J; junction bases left unmatched: 1. Germline CDR1 is SGHDN and CDR2 is FVKESK. CDR3 region: CASSQDRGRKLFF. In DNA, the CDR3 is TGTGCCAGCAGCCAAGACAGGGGGCGAAAACTGTTTTTT.

The chain carries TRBV11-2 and TRBJ2-7; no clear D. Trimming took off 2 bases at V and 0 bases at J, with 11 bases between the two ends. There are 15 residues in the CDR3. Germline V gene lookup returns CDR1 SGHAT and CDR2 FQNNGV. The CDR3 nucleotides read TGTGCCAGCAGCTTAAACCAGATCAACTCCTACGAGCAGTACTTC. Its protein product is CASSLNQINSYEQYF.

This clone was seen only a few times. The chain is built from TRBV25-1 and TRBJ2-7, with D hard to call. CDR3 length: 11 residues. With 7 bases removed from V and 4 bases from J, the gap between germline ends came to 8 bases. The germline gives CDR1 MGHDK, CDR2 SYGVNS. The CDR3 nucleotides read TGTGCCAGCACCTACGGGTACGAGCAGTACTTC. Its translation is CASTYGYEQYF.

This clone was picked up a small number of times. The V gene is TRBV28, the J gene TRBJ1-2, with D unclear. The germline V and J ends were trimmed by 5 bases and 2 bases, with 3 bases remaining between them. The CDR3 consists of 11 residues. CDR1 MDHEN and CDR2 SYDVKM come from the germline V gene. The CDR3 DNA reads TGTGCCAGCAGTCAAAACTATGGCTACACCTTC. As protein: CASSQNYGYTF.